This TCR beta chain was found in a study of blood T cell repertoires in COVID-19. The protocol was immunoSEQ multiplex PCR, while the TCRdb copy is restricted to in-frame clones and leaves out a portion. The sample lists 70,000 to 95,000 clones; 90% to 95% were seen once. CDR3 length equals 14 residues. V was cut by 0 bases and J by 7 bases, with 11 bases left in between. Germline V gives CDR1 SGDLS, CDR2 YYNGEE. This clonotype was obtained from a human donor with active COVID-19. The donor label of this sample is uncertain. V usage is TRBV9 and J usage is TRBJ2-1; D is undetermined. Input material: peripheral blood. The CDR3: CASSVVSGGNEQFF. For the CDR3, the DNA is TGTGCCAGCAGCGTAGTATCGGGTGGGAATGAGCAGTTCTTC.